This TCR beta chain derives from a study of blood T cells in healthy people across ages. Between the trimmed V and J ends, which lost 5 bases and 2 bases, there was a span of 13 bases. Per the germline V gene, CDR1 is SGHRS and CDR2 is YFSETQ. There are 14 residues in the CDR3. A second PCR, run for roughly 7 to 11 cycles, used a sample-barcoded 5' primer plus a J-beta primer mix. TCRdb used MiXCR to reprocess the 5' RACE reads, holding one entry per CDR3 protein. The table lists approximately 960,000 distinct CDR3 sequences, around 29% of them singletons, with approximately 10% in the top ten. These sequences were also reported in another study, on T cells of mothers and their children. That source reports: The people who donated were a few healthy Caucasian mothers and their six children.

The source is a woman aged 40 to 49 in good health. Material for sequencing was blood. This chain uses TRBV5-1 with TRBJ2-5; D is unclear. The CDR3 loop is CASSARLGQETQYF. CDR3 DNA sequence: TGCGCCAGCAGTGCCCGCCTTGGGCAAGAGACCCAGTACTTC.